This TCR beta chain was captured by sequencing in a study of T-cell reconstitution after alpha-beta-depleted transplantation in children. This clonotype occurred many times. Its antigen remains unknown. TCRbeta library construction was performed incorporating unique molecular identifiers. TCRdb fed the PCR reads into MiXCR, producing one record per CDR3 protein. The sample holds about 300,000 distinct CDR3 sequences, 10% seen once. General study results and limits: It was reported that alpha-beta T cells came from several hundred expanded graft clones (about two months after transplant). At day 60, the high TCRbeta diversity found in some patients originated from recipient T cells and thymic progenitors that had survived. From newly produced T cells came most of the T-cell counts and diversity one year after transplant.

The source is a boy under two years old with acute myeloid leukemia, due to receive a stem cell transplant. The sample here was PBMCs, taken before TCRalphabeta/CD19-depleted stem cell transplant.

The chain's CDR3 is CASSSGQGWGDEQYF. CDR3 bases: TGTGCCAGCAGTTCCGGACAGGGCTGGGGCGACGAGCAGTACTTC. This rearrangement joins TRBV28 to TRBJ2-7, with 8 nucleotides matching TRBD1. This CDR3 spans 15 amino acids. The germline V gene has CDR1 MDHEN and CDR2 SYDVKM. V lost 4 bases to trimming and J lost 5 bases; unmatched junction nucleotides: 10.